The entry that follows covers one TCR beta chain sequence. Its antigen is still unknown. The data were taken from a study of T cell repertoires in aging, cancer and after chemotherapy. Multiplex touch-down PCR with TRB-A/B primers amplified rearranged V-D-J TRB sequences. TCRdb itself ran the multiplex PCR reads through MiXCR, one entry per CDR3 protein. The sample records around 4,000 distinct CDR3 sequences, 28% being singletons. Regarding the study as a whole: In each cancer cohort, median generation probability increased across chemotherapy, suggesting thymic output rebounded. In cancer patients, declining TCR diversity with age involved lost richness and lost evenness.

Amplification of TCR beta used genomic DNA extracted from peripheral blood. CDR1 is LNHDA, CDR2 SQIVND, per germline (reference sequence). This CDR3 comprises 14 residues. Trimming removed 9 bases from V and 9 bases from J, with 21 bases in between. Sequencing was performed on blood. The TCR originated in a human donor in good health. The chain couples TRBV19 to TRBJ2-1; tentative D call: TRBD2 (5 bases). The CDR3 DNA reads TGTGCCAGCAACAACAGAGGGCCGGTGGTTGAGCAGTTCTTC. It codes for CASNNRGPVVEQFF. The full variable domain, completed using reference TRBV19 and TRBJ2-1, is DGGITQSPKYLFRKEGQNVTLSCEQNLNHDAMYWYRQDPGQGLRLIYYSQIVNDFQKGDIAEGYSVSREKKESFPLTVTSAQKNPTAFYLCASNNRGPVVEQFFGPGTRLTVL.